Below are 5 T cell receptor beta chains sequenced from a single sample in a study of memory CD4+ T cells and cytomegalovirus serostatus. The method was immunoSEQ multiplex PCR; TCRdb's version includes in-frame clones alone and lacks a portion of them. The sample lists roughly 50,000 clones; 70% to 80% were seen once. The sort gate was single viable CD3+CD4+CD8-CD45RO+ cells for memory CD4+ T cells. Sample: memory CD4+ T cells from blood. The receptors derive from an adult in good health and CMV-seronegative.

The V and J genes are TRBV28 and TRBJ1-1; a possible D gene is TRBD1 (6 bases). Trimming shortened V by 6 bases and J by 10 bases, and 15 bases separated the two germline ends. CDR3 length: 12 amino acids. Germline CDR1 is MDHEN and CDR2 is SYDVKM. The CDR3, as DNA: TGTGCCAGCAGGCTAATACAGGGAAGAGCTTTCTTT. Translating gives CASRLIQGRAFF.

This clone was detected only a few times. Here the CDR3 reads CASSIDTGTYGYTF. The DNA of the CDR3 is TGTGCCAGTAGTATAGATACAGGGACCTATGGCTACACCTTC. The chain links TRBV19 to TRBJ1-2; tentative D call: TRBD1 (6 bases). The CDR3 is made up of 14 amino acids. Germline V gives CDR1 LNHDA, CDR2 SQIVND (reference sequence). V shed 0 bases and J shed 4 bases, with 9 bases lying between them.

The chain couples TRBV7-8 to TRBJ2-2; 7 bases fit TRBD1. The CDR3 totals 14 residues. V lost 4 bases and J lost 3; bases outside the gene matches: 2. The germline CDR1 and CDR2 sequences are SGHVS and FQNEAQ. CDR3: CASSSGTDTGELFF. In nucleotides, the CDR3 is TGTGCCAGCAGCTCCGGGACAGACACCGGGGAGCTGTTTTTT.

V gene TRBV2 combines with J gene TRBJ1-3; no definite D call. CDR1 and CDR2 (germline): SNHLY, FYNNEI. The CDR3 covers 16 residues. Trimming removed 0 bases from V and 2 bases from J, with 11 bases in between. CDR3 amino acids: CASSEAPWGTGNTIYF. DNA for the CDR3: TGTGCCAGCAGTGAAGCGCCCTGGGGTACTGGAAACACCATATATTTT.

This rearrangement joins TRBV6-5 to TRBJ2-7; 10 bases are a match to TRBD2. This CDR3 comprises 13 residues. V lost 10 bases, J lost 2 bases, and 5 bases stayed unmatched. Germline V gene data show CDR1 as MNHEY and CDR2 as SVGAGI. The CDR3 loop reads CATRGLATYEQYF. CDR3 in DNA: TGTGCCACCCGGGGACTAGCGACCTACGAGCAGTACTTC.